The 29 T cell receptor beta chains listed next were all sequenced from one sample in a study of cytomegalovirus exposure and HLA in healthy donors. 60 Vbeta and 13 Jbeta primers were used in PCR. Libraries were prepared by immunoSEQ multiplex PCR; TCRdb keeps only in-frame clonotypes and omits some of them. The sample shows about 50,000 clones, around 73% of them seen only once. The specimen sequenced was PBMCs. Every receptor here comes from a woman aged 35 to 49 in good health and CMV-seropositive.

This chain joins TRBV7-2 and TRBJ1-6; perhaps TRBD1 as D (5 bases). This CDR3 is 15 amino acids long. The V gene's germline CDR1 is SGHTA and CDR2 FQGNSA. V shed 5 bases and J shed 8 bases, with 16 bases lying between them. The DNA for the CDR3 is TGTGCCAGCAGCCCCGTCGGGGGGGTGGATTCACCCCTCCACTTT. Translation: CASSPVGGVDSPLHF.

V gene TRBV5-4 combines with J gene TRBJ1-1, with D perhaps matching TRBD1 (5 bases). Trimming cost V 3 bases and J 0 bases, with 12 bases left between them. This CDR3 has 15 residues. The germline gives CDR1 SGHNT, CDR2 YYREEE (reference sequence). Here the CDR3 reads CASSSEGLLNTEAFF. The DNA of the CDR3 is TGTGCCAGCAGCTCGGAGGGGTTACTGAACACTGAAGCTTTCTTT. Together with reference TRBV5-4 and TRBJ1-1, the CDR3 gives the full variable domain: ETGVTQSPTHLIKTRGQQVTLRCSSQSGHNTVSWYQQALGQGPQFIFQYYREEENGRGNFPPRFSGLQFPNYSSELNVNALELDDSALYLCASSSEGLLNTEAFFGQGTRLTVV.

The chain couples TRBV10-1 to TRBJ1-6, with unresolved D. The CDR3 length is 14 residues. The germline V gene has CDR1 WNHNN and CDR2 SYGVQD (reference sequence). Deletions cut 3 bases from V and 7 bases from J, with 10 bases between. CDR3 sequence: CASSEPEANSPLHF. As DNA, the CDR3 is TGCGCCAGCAGTGAACCCGAAGCGAATTCACCCCTCCACTTT.

This clone was seen only a few times. The chain uses TRBV6-1 and TRBJ2-3; D remains ambiguous. The V end was cut by 8 bases, the J end by 1 base, with 4 bases between. The CDR3 is 11 residues long. CDR1 MNHNS and CDR2 SASEGT come from the germline V gene. This CDR3 reads CASLGTDTQYF. DNA for the CDR3: TGTGCCAGCCTAGGCACAGATACGCAGTATTTT.

The chain couples TRBV28 to TRBJ2-7; TRBD2 might be the D (7 bases). The CDR3 is 13 amino acids. Germline loops: CDR1 MDHEN, CDR2 SYDVKM. Trimming stripped 2 bases from V and 5 bases from J, with 10 bases between. CDR3 in amino acids: CASSLGGGDEQYF. CDR3 bases: TGTGCCAGCAGTTTAGGGGGGGGCGACGAGCAGTACTTC.

The rearrangement links TRBV25-1 to TRBJ2-2; D perhaps matches TRBD1 (5 bases). V lost 4 bases to trimming and J lost 5 bases, with 20 bases between them. The CDR3 covers 17 residues. Looked up from germline, CDR1 is MGHDK and CDR2 is SYGVNS. CDR3 DNA: TGTGCCAGCAGTGGCCCATTCGGAACAGGACGGACCGGGGAGCTGTTTTTT. Translation gives CASSGPFGTGRTGELFF.

CDR3 region: CASRHDVGRETQYF. CDR3 sequence (DNA): TGTGCCAGCAGGCACGACGTAGGGAGGGAGACCCAGTACTTC. The chain couples TRBV6-5 to TRBJ2-5, with D possibly TRBD2 on 6 matching bases. The germline gives CDR1 MNHEY, CDR2 SVGAGI. The CDR3 totals 14 residues. The V end was cut by 6 bases, the J end by 5 bases, with 16 bases between.

This CDR3 is CASCDQGVLGTEAFF. The CDR3 nucleotides are TGTGCCTCCTGCGACCAAGGGGTTCTGGGGACTGAAGCTTTCTTT. The chain has TRBV19 and TRBJ1-1, with D perhaps TRBD1 (5 bases). The CDR3 contains 15 residues. The V and J ends lost 11 bases and 5 bases respectively, with 24 bases between them. The V gene's germline CDR1 is LNHDA and CDR2 SQIVND (reference sequence).

V and J are TRBV7-2 and TRBJ1-1, with 7 bases aligning to TRBD1. V shed 4 bases and J 3 bases; nucleotides not matched to a gene: 11. The length of the CDR3 is 16 residues. From germline, CDR1 is SGHTA and CDR2 FQGNSA. As DNA, the CDR3 is TGTGCCAGCAGCTCTCTCGAACAGGGGCCGTACACTGAAGCTTTCTTT. As protein: CASSSLEQGPYTEAFF.

Here the CDR3 reads CASNDRGGETQYF. The DNA of the CDR3 is TGCGCCAGCAATGATCGGGGTGGAGAGACCCAGTACTTC. The chain carries TRBV5-1 and TRBJ2-5; D is perhaps TRBD2 (5 bases). The CDR3 runs 13 residues. Trimming shortened V by 6 bases and J by 4 bases, and 13 bases separated the two germline ends. CDR1 is SGHRS and CDR2 is YFSETQ in the germline V gene.

The chain is built from TRBV27 and TRBJ1-2; D is unclear. V was cut by 2 bases and J by 2 bases, with 6 bases left in between. The CDR3 covers 13 residues. CDR1 and CDR2 (germline): MNHEY, SMNVEV (reference sequence). The CDR3 spells CASSLGQNYGYTF. The CDR3 coding sequence is TGTGCCAGCAGTTTAGGGCAGAACTATGGCTACACCTTC.

The chain recombines TRBV7-3 with TRBJ2-3; D is perhaps TRBD1 (5 bases). V shed 2 bases and J shed 6 bases, with 12 bases lying between them. This CDR3 spans 14 amino acids. Germline V gene lookup returns CDR1 SGHTA and CDR2 FQGTGA. CDR3 region: CASSLWGPTDTQYF. The CDR3 region has the DNA TGTGCCAGCAGCTTATGGGGCCCCACGGATACGCAGTATTTT.

This chain joins TRBV2 and TRBJ2-1; D might be TRBD2 (6 bases). The ends were cut back, 5 bases at V and 4 bases at J, with 18 bases in the middle. Germline CDR1 reads SNHLY; CDR2 reads FYNNEI. This CDR3 spans 16 amino acids. CDR3 residues: CASSPPGGASYNEQFF. The DNA for the CDR3 is TGTGCCAGCAGTCCGCCCGGAGGGGCCAGTTACAATGAGCAGTTCTTC.

This chain links TRBV5-8 with TRBJ1-6; D is unresolved. The V end lost 4 bases, the J end lost 10 bases, and 15 bases lay between the germline ends. Germline loops: CDR1 SGHTS, CDR2 YDEGEE. The CDR3 runs 14 residues. The CDR3 nucleotides read TGTGCCAGCAGCGAGGATGACCGTAGATCACCCCTCCACTTT. This encodes CASSEDDRRSPLHF.

The chain is built from TRBV9 and TRBJ1-5, with a possible D match to TRBD1 (5 bases). This CDR3 spans 15 amino acids. Looked up from germline, CDR1 is SGDLS and CDR2 is YYNGEE. The V gene lost 2 bases and the J gene lost 1 base, with 10 bases spanning the gap. This chain's CDR3 is CASSVGGESNQPQHF. The CDR3 DNA reads TGTGCCAGCAGCGTTGGGGGGGAGAGCAATCAGCCCCAGCATTTT.

With respect to this clone: The junction and the germline gene differ at one end; a read error may be behind it. The chain links TRBV7-9 to TRBJ2-4; a weak D match, TRBD1 (6 bases). Looked up from germline, CDR1 is SEHNR and CDR2 is FQNEAQ (reference sequence). The CDR3 has 12 residues. The CDR3 here is CASSLADSRSDF. The CDR3 bases are TGTGCCAGCAGCTTAGCGGACAGCCGTTCGGACTTC. The whole variable domain, remainder taken from reference TRBV7-9 and TRBJ2-4, is DTGVSQNPRHKITKRGQNVTFRCDPISEHNRLYWYRQTLGQGPEFLTYFQNEAQLEKSRLLSDRFSAERPKGSFSTLEIQRTEQGDSAMYLCASSLADSRSDFGAGTRLSVL.

The chain couples TRBV5-1 to TRBJ1-4; D possibly corresponds to TRBD1 (5 bases). V shed 4 bases and J shed 7 bases, with 11 bases lying between them. CDR1 is SGHRS and CDR2 is YFSETQ in the germline V gene. This CDR3 region has 13 residues. The CDR3 spells CASSDGGGEKLFF. DNA of the CDR3: TGCGCCAGCAGCGACGGGGGGGGTGAAAAACTGTTTTTT.

This clone is labeled medium-sized (0.01 to 0.1%). The chain uses TRBV12-5 and TRBJ2-7; possible D gene TRBD1, 6 bases. From germline, CDR1 is LGHNT and CDR2 FRNRAP. V was clipped by 8 bases and J by 0 bases, with 17 bases between them. There are 15 residues in the CDR3. CDR3 sequence (DNA): TGTGCTAGTAGGAACAGGGACAAGAGCTCCTACGAGCAGTACTTC. Translation: CASRNRDKSSYEQYF.

V gene TRBV30 combines with J gene TRBJ1-3; the match to TRBD1 covers 9 bases. V lost 5 bases and J lost 4; bases outside the gene matches: 6. Germline V CDR1 and CDR2: GTSNPN, SVGIG (reference sequence). This CDR3 spans 14 amino acids. CDR3 sequence: CAWRNRGLGNTIYF. The DNA for the CDR3 is TGTGCCTGGCGAAACAGGGGGCTAGGAAACACCATATATTTT.

This clone occurred once. This chain's CDR3 is CASSVTDSQPQHF. CDR3 sequence (DNA): TGTGCCAGCAGCGTGACAGACAGTCAGCCCCAGCATTTT. V usage is TRBV9 and J usage is TRBJ1-5, with D maybe TRBD1 (5 bases). From germline, CDR1 is SGDLS and CDR2 YYNGEE. Trimming removed 2 bases at V and 6 bases at J, with 9 bases between. The CDR3 sequence is 13 residues long. Together with reference TRBV9 and TRBJ1-5, the CDR3 gives the full variable domain: DSGVTQTPKHLITATGQRVTLRCSPRSGDLSVYWYQQSLDQGLQFLIQYYNGEERAKGNILERFSAQQFPDLHSELNLSSLELGDSALYFCASSVTDSQPQHFGDGTRLSIL.

This CDR3 is CASSLTPRQGGGEQYF. CDR3 DNA: TGCGCCAGCAGCTTGACCCCTCGACAGGGAGGAGGCGAGCAGTACTTC. V usage is TRBV5-1 and J usage is TRBJ2-7; TRBD1 might be the D (7 bases). The CDR3 loop spans 16 amino acids. The V gene's germline CDR1 is SGHRS and CDR2 YFSETQ. The ends were cut back, 1 base at V and 6 bases at J, with 20 bases in the middle.

This sequence joins TRBV28 and TRBJ1-2; D remains unclear. Looked up from germline, CDR1 is MDHEN and CDR2 is SYDVKM. Trimming removed 5 bases at V and 5 bases at J, with 18 bases between. This CDR3 contains 15 residues. The chain's CDR3 is CASSRDSEVRYGYTF. The CDR3 DNA follows: TGTGCCAGCAGTCGGGATTCGGAGGTCCGGTATGGCTACACCTTC.

The rearrangement uses TRBV7-6 and TRBJ2-1, with D perhaps TRBD2 (6 bases). This CDR3 has 12 amino acids. Between the trimmed V and J ends, which lost 5 bases and 10 bases, there was a span of 12 bases. Germline V gene lookup returns CDR1 SGHVS and CDR2 FNYEAQ. CDR3: CASSTIGGEQFF. The CDR3 DNA sequence: TGTGCCAGCAGCACCATAGGAGGGGAGCAGTTCTTC.

The chain couples TRBV12-2 to TRBJ2-3; the table gives TRBD2 as D, unverified against the DNA. TRBV12-2 is flagged as a pseudogene. The CDR3 sequence is 17 residues long. The DNA for the CDR3 is TGTGCAAGTCGCTTAGCGCCCCGGGCGGGGGGGACAGATACGCAGTATTTT. This encodes CASRLAPRAGGTDTQYF.

This chain links TRBV6-1 with TRBJ1-5, with D possibly matching TRBD1 (5 bases). This CDR3 comprises 15 residues. From germline, CDR1 is MNHNS and CDR2 SASEGT. V was trimmed by 6 bases and J by 7 bases, leaving 19 bases between them. The CDR3 here is CASSHDGGRGQPQHF. CDR3 nucleotide sequence: TGTGCCAGCAGCCACGATGGGGGGAGAGGGCAGCCCCAGCATTTT.

V gene TRBV4-3 combines with J gene TRBJ1-5; tentatively, D is TRBD1 (5 bases). V was cut by 3 bases and J by 6 bases, with 15 bases left in between. This CDR3 is built from 15 residues. Germline assignment: CDR1 LGHNA and CDR2 YSLEER. The CDR3 DNA is TGCGCCAGCAGCCATGACGCAGGGATGGGTCAGCCCCAGCATTTT. Protein sequence: CASSHDAGMGQPQHF.

The CDR3 reads CASSPSSGGRSYEQYF. CDR3 bases: TGTGCCAGCAGCCCGAGTAGCGGGGGCCGCTCCTACGAGCAGTACTTC. The chain uses TRBV5-6 and TRBJ2-7; 9 nucleotides align to TRBD2. The V segment lost 4 bases and the J segment 0 bases; nucleotides outside the gene matches: 8. CDR3 size: 16 residues. Germline-derived CDR1 and CDR2 are SGHDT and YYEEEE.

The chain carries TRBV28 and TRBJ2-7, with D maybe TRBD2 (6 bases). Germline loops: CDR1 MDHEN, CDR2 SYDVKM. Deletions cut 6 bases from V and 3 bases from J, with 12 bases between. The CDR3 totals 13 residues. CDR3 bases: TGTGCCAGCAGCCCCGCGGGGCACTACGAGCAGTACTTC. Translating gives CASSPAGHYEQYF.

V and J are TRBV7-8 and TRBJ2-5; 7 bases align to TRBD2. J gave up 5 bases and V 5 bases, and 11 bases lay outside the gene matches. Germline V gene sequence: CDR1 SGHVS, CDR2 FQNEAQ. The CDR3 length is 15 residues. The CDR3 spells CASSPMGGGLETQYF. CDR3 sequence (DNA): TGTGCCAGCAGCCCAATGGGGGGAGGGTTGGAGACCCAGTACTTC.